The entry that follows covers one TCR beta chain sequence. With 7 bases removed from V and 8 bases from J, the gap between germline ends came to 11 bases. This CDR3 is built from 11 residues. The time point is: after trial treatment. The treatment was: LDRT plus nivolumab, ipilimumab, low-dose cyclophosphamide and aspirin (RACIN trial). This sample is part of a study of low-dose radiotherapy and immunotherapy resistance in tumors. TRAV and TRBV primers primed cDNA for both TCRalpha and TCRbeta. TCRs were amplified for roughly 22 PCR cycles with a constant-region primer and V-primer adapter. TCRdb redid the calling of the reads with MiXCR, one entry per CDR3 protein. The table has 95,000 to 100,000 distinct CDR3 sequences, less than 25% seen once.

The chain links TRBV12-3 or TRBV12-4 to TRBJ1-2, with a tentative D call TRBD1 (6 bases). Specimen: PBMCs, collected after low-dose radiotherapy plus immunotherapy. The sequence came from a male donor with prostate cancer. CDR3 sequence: CASTGGRGYTF. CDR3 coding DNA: TGTGCCAGCACCGGGGGGCGCGGCTACACCTTC.